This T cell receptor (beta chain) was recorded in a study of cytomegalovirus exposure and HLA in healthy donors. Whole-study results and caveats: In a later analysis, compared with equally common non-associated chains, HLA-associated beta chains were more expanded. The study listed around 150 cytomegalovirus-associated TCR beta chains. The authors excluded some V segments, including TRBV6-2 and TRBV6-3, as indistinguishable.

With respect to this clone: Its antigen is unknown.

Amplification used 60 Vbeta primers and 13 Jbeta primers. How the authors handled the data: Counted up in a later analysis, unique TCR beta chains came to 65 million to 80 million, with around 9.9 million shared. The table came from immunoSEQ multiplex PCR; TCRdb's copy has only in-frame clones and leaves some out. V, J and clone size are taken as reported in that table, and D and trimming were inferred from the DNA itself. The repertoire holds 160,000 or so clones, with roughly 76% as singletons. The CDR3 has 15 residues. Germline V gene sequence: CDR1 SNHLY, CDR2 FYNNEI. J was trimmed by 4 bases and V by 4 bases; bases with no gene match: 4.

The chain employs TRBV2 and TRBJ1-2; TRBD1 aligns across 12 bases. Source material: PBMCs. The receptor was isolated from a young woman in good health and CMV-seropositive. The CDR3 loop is CASSVGQGAGYGYTF. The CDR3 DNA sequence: TGTGCCAGCAGTGTGGGACAGGGGGCGGGCTATGGCTACACCTTC. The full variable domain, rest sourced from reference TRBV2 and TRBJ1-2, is EPEVTQTPSHQVTQMGQEVILRCVPISNHLYFYWYRQILGQKVEFLVSFYNNEISEKSEIFDDQFSVERPDGSNFTLKIRSTKLEDSAMYFCASSVGQGAGYGYTFGSGTRLTVV.